This T cell receptor (beta chain) was observed in a study of spatial heterogeneity in lung cancer. Study-wide results and caveats: It was found that expanded intratumoral alpha and beta TCR counts tracked tumor mutation counts.

Time point in this sample: sample taken at primary tumor resection. TCRdb processed the 5' RACE reads anew with MiXCR; each CDR3 protein has one entry. In the table there are about 8,100 distinct CDR3 sequences, 5% to 6.5% of which are singletons. This CDR3 spans 15 amino acids. CDR1 and CDR2 (germline): SEHNR, FQNEAQ (reference sequence). With 2 bases removed from V and 5 bases from J, the gap between germline ends came to 15 bases. Of note for this clonotype: The antigen remains unidentified.

The sequence was obtained from a male donor with early-stage non-small cell lung cancer. This chain uses TRBV7-9 with TRBJ2-5; a possible D gene is TRBD2 (5 bases). The source material was lung tumor tissue, sampled at surgery. The CDR3 is CASSLSVGEWETQYF. For the CDR3, the DNA is TGTGCCAGCAGCTTATCCGTTGGGGAGTGGGAGACCCAGTACTTC.